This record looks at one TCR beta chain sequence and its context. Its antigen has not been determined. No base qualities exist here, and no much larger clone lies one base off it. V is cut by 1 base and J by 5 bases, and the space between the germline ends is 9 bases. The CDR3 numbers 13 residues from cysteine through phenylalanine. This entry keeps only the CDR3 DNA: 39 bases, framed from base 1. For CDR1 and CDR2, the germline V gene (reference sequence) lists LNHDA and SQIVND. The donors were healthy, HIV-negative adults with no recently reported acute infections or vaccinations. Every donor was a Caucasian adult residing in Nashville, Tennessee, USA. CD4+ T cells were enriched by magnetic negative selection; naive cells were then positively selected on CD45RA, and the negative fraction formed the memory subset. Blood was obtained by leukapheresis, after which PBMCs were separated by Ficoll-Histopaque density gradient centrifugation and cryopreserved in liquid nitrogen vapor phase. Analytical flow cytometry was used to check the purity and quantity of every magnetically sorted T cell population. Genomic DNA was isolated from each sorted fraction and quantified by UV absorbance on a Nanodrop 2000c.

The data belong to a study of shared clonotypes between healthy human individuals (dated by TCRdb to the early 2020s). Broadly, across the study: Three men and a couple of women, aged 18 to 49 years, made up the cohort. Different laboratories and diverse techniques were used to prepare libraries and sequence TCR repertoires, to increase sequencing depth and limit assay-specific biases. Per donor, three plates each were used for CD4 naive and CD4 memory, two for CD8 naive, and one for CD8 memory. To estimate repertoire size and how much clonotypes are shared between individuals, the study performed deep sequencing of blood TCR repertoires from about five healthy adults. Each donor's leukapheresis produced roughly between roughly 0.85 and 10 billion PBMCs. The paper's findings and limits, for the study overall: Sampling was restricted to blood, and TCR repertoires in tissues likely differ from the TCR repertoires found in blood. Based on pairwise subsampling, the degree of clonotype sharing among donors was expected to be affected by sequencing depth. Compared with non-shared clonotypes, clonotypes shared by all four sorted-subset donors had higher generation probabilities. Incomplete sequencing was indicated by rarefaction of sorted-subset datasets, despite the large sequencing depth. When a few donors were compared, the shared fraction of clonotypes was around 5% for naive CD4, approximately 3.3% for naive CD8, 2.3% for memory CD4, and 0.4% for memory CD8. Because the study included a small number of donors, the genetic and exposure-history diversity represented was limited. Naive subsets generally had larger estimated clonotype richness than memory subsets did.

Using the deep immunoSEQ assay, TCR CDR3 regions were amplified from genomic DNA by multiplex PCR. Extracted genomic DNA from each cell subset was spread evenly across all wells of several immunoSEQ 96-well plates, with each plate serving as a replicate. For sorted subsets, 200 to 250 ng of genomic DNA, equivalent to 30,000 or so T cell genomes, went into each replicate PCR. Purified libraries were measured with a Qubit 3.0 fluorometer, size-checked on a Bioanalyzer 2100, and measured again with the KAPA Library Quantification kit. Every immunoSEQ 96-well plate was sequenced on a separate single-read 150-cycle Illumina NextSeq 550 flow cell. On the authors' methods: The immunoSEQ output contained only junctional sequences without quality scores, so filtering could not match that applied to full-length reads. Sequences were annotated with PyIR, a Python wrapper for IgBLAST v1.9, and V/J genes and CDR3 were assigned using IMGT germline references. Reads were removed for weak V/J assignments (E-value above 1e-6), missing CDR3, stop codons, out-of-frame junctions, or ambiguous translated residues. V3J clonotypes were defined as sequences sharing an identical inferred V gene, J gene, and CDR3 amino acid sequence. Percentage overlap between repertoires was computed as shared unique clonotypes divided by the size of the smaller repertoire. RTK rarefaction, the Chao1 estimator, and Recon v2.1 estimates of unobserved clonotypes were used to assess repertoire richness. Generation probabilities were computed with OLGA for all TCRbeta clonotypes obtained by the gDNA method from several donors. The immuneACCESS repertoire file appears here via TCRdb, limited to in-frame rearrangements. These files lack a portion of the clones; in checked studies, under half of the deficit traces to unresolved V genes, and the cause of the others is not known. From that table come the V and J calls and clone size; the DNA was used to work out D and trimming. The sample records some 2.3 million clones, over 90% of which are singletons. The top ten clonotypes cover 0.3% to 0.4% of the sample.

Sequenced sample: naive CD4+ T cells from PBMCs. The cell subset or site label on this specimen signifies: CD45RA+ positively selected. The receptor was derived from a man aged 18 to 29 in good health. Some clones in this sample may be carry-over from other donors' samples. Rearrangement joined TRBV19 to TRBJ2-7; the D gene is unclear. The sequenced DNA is TGTGCCAGTAGTATAGGCAGTCTTCACGAGCAGTACTTC. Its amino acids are CASSIGSLHEQYF.